This T cell receptor beta chain was sequenced for a study of identical twins. The CDR3 length is 15 residues. Trimming removed 5 bases at V and 3 bases at J, with 18 bases between. Germline CDR1 is SQVTM and CDR2 is ANQGSEA. General study findings and limits: When twins shared out-of-frame alpha sequences, those sequences had excess low generation probability. Monozygotic twin pairs showed more out-of-frame TCR alpha sharing than models estimated. Insertions were reduced in abundant cord blood beta clonotypes but not in memory repertoires. The study reached conclusions through statistical analysis that was cross-sectional, not following the same donors.

TCRdb used MiXCR to reprocess the 5' RACE reads, holding one entry per CDR3 protein. Of just under 650,000 distinct CDR3 sequences listed, just over 7% are singletons. This clonotype was found many times. Its antigen remains unidentified. The data also belong to a second study, concerning yellow fever vaccine responses in identical twins.

The sample consisted of PBMCs. This sequence joins TRBV29-1 and TRBJ2-3, with D maybe TRBD2 (6 bases). The clonotype originates from a young woman in good health. This CDR3 is CSVFPRAGLTDTQYF. CDR3 in DNA: TGCAGCGTTTTTCCCAGGGCGGGATTAACAGATACGCAGTATTTT.